This TCR beta chain was sequenced in a study of CD8 T cells in Susac syndrome. The RNA input was roughly 0.45 to 1 ug, and it was reverse transcribed with random hexamers. Using its own MiXCR run on the immunoSEQ multiplex PCR reads, TCRdb lists one record per CDR3 protein. The sample has a few hundred thousand distinct CDR3 sequences, about 94% seen once. The ends were cut back, 5 bases at V and 3 bases at J, with 22 bases in the middle. Looked up from germline, CDR1 is MNHEY and CDR2 is SVGEGT. The CDR3 extends over 17 amino acids. The chain combines TRBV6-2 or TRBV6-3 with TRBJ1-1; D not resolved. Sequenced: CD4+ T cells from PBMCs. The TCR was taken from a human donor with Susac syndrome. The CDR3: CASSQPPFPGLHTEAFF. The CDR3 region has the DNA TGTGCCAGCAGTCAACCGCCCTTCCCGGGATTGCACACTGAAGCTTTCTTT.